The 19 T cell receptor beta chains below were found in one sample sequenced in a study of blood T cell repertoires in COVID-19. Assay: immunoSEQ multiplex PCR; the TCRdb copy retains only in-frame clones and omits some. The data hold a few hundred thousand clones, with approximately 88% observed a single time. Material for sequencing was peripheral blood. These receptors originate from a woman aged 25 to 45 with COVID-19, enrolled during active disease.

The chain joins TRBV7-2 to TRBJ2-7; 9 positions match TRBD2. V lost 5 bases, J lost 6 bases, and 14 bases stayed unmatched. This CDR3 region has 16 residues. The germline V gene has CDR1 SGHTA and CDR2 FQGNSA. CDR3 sequence (DNA): TGTGCCAGCAGCATCGGCGGGAGGGCCCCCCAAGGCGAGCAGTACGTC. Translation gives CASSIGGRAPQGEQYV.

The CDR3, as DNA: TGTGCCAGCAGACCACAGCAAGGTGGTGGTCAGCCCCAGCATTTT. This sequence encodes CASRPQQGGGQPQHF. The V and J genes are TRBV6-5 and TRBJ1-5, with D unresolved. V lost 6 bases and J lost 6, with 18 bases in between. The CDR3 is 15 residues long. CDR1 MNHEY and CDR2 SVGAGI come from the germline V gene.

This chain uses TRBV19 with TRBJ1-5, with 11 positions matching TRBD1. CDR3 size: 16 residues. Germline CDR1 and CDR2: LNHDA and SQIVND (reference sequence). Trimming removed 5 bases from V and 2 bases from J; junction bases left unmatched: 5. The CDR3 nucleotides read TGTGCCAGTAGTGGAGGGACAGGGGGTCGCAATCAGCCCCAGCATTTT. Protein product: CASSGGTGGRNQPQHF.

This chain uses TRBV7-6 with TRBJ2-1; tentative D call: TRBD2 (7 bases). In germline, CDR1 is SGHVS, CDR2 FNYEAQ. V dropped 3 bases and J dropped 4 bases, with 13 bases sitting between them. The CDR3 covers 15 residues. The CDR3 coding sequence is TGTGCCAGCAGCTTTAGGGGGGGCGCGTACAATGAGCAGTTCTTC. Translation gives CASSFRGGAYNEQFF.

This clone showed up just once. V and J are TRBV7-2 and TRBJ2-1; unclear D gene. Germline V gives CDR1 SGHTA, CDR2 FQGNSA. The CDR3 is 16 amino acids. The V gene lost 1 base and the J gene lost 7 bases, with 17 bases spanning the gap. CDR3 sequence: CASSLGNPIRWNEQFF. The CDR3 bases are TGTGCCAGCAGCTTAGGCAACCCTATTAGATGGAATGAGCAGTTCTTC.

The rearrangement uses TRBV27 and TRBJ1-1, with TRBD1 matching over 8 bases. The germline gives CDR1 MNHEY, CDR2 SMNVEV (reference sequence). The V segment lost 7 bases and the J segment 4 bases; nucleotides outside the gene matches: 11. This CDR3 contains 15 residues. The CDR3: CASTPASQGATEAFF. The CDR3 nucleotides are TGTGCCAGCACCCCCGCTTCCCAGGGGGCCACTGAAGCTTTCTTT.

The chain carries TRBV19 and TRBJ1-4; D remains ambiguous. The germline V gene has CDR1 LNHDA and CDR2 SQIVND (reference sequence). This CDR3 is built from 13 residues. The V gene lost 9 bases and the J gene lost 4 bases, with 12 bases spanning the gap. CDR3 DNA: TGTGCCAGCACCGTGGGGAGTAATGAAAAACTGTTTTTT. Protein product: CASTVGSNEKLFF.

The chain uses TRBV7-9 and TRBJ2-1; TRBD2 matches 7 bases. There are 17 residues in the CDR3. Germline V CDR1 and CDR2: SEHNR, FQNEAQ (reference sequence). The V gene end was trimmed by 5 bases and the J gene end by 8 bases; junction bases not matched to a gene: 18. Written as DNA, the CDR3 is TGTGCCAGCAGCCGTAGAGGCCTGCGCGGGAGTATAGATGAGCAGTTCTTC. Amino acid sequence: CASSRRGLRGSIDEQFF.

V gene TRBV27 combines with J gene TRBJ2-5, with a tentative D call TRBD1 (6 bases). The germline V gene encodes CDR1 MNHEY and CDR2 SMNVEV (reference sequence). V was trimmed by 5 bases and J by 5 bases, leaving 15 bases between them. This CDR3 spans 14 amino acids. CDR3 residues: CASSPYRARETQYF. The DNA for the CDR3 is TGTGCCAGCAGTCCCTACAGGGCCCGCGAGACCCAGTACTTC.

The chain has TRBV19 and TRBJ1-5; weak D call: TRBD1 (6 bases). Germline loops: CDR1 LNHDA, CDR2 SQIVND (reference sequence). The CDR3 totals 14 residues. Trimming removed 8 bases from V and 6 bases from J, with 17 bases in between. CDR3 coding DNA: TGTGCCAGTTCGGGAGGGGGGCGTATTCAGCCCCAGCATTTT. Translating it yields CASSGGGRIQPQHF.

This clone was seen only once. The rearrangement joins TRBV3-1 (or the pseudogene TRBV3-2) to TRBJ2-7; 7 nucleotides align to TRBD2. Germline CDR1 and CDR2: LGHDT and YNNKEL (reference sequence). V gave up 4 bases and J gave up 2 bases; unmatched junction bases: 11. CDR3 length equals 16 residues. In DNA form, the CDR3 reads TGTGCCAGCAGCCGCGGAGCGGGATCTGGGGCCTACGAGCAGTACTTC. Residues: CASSRGAGSGAYEQYF.

The rearrangement uses TRBV3-1 (or the pseudogene TRBV3-2) and TRBJ2-1, with 9 bases fitting TRBD2. Germline CDR1 and CDR2: LGHDT and YNNKEL (reference sequence). The CDR3 consists of 16 residues. The V gene end was trimmed by 0 bases and the J gene end by 8 bases; junction bases not matched to a gene: 8. The CDR3 DNA follows: TGTGCCAGCAGCCAAGACCCCCGGACTAGCGATTATGAGCAGTTCTTC. Residues: CASSQDPRTSDYEQFF.

This chain joins TRBV9 and TRBJ2-3; TRBD2 might be the D (7 bases). The CDR3 totals 16 residues. The V gene lost 0 bases and the J gene lost 4 bases, with 15 bases spanning the gap. The germline V gene has CDR1 SGDLS and CDR2 YYNGEE. In DNA, the CDR3 is TGTGCCAGCAGCGTAGCTGGGGAGGGGGGGCCAGATACGCAGTATTTT. It yields the protein CASSVAGEGGPDTQYF. The variable domain in full, completed from reference TRBV9 and TRBJ2-3, reads DSGVTQTPKHLITATGQRVTLRCSPRSGDLSVYWYQQSLDQGLQFLIQYYNGEERAKGNILERFSAQQFPDLHSELNLSSLELGDSALYFCASSVAGEGGPDTQYFGPGTRLTVL.

There are a few counts of this clone. The chain links TRBV7-9 to TRBJ2-2, with TRBD2 identical over 7 bases. The CDR3 is 16 amino acids. Germline V gene lookup returns CDR1 SEHNR and CDR2 FQNEAQ (reference sequence). V shed 5 bases and J 5 bases; nucleotides not matched to a gene: 11. CDR3 residues: CASSPKWKRGTGELFF. CDR3 bases: TGTGCCAGCAGCCCCAAATGGAAGCGGGGAACCGGGGAGCTGTTTTTT.

There are a few counts of this clone. This chain joins TRBV10-1 and TRBJ1-6; 8 bases match TRBD1. This CDR3 spans 13 amino acids. Germline lookup yields CDR1 WNHNN and CDR2 SYGVQD (reference sequence). J lost 7 bases, V lost 5 bases, and 1 base had no gene match. The CDR3 nucleotides are TGCGCCAGCAGTTGGGACAGGAATTCACCCCTCCACTTT. Its protein product is CASSWDRNSPLHF.

The chain uses TRBV28 and TRBJ1-2, with a weak D call TRBD1 (6 bases). Looked up from germline, CDR1 is MDHEN and CDR2 is SYDVKM. V lost 7 bases, J lost 4 bases, and 19 bases lay in between. The CDR3 is 15 amino acids. Here the CDR3 DNA reads TGTGCCAGCACTCCCCTCGGGGGGCAAGTCTATGGCTACACCTTC. It specifies CASTPLGGQVYGYTF.

The chain links TRBV30 to TRBJ2-7; TRBD2 aligns across 13 bases. V dropped 0 bases and J dropped 2; count of bases not matched to a gene: 1. The length of the CDR3 is 15 residues. Germline loops: CDR1 GTSNPN, CDR2 SVGIG (reference sequence). CDR3 bases: TGTGCCTGGAGTGTAGGGACTAGCGGGGCCTACGAGCAGTACGTC. Its protein product is CAWSVGTSGAYEQYV.

The V and J genes are TRBV9 and TRBJ1-2; D is possibly TRBD1 (6 bases). The CDR3 sequence is 13 residues long. Germline lookup yields CDR1 SGDLS and CDR2 YYNGEE. V lost 3 bases, J lost 8 bases, and 14 bases lay in between. The CDR3 loop is CASSAGDTRGYTF. The CDR3 nucleotides read TGTGCCAGCAGCGCCGGGGACACCAGAGGCTACACCTTC.

This chain uses TRBV19 with TRBJ1-1; tentatively, D is TRBD1 (5 bases). Germline-derived CDR1 and CDR2 are LNHDA and SQIVND (reference sequence). This CDR3 comprises 15 residues. V lost 3 bases and J 7 bases, leaving 18 bases between the germline ends. The CDR3 nucleotides read TGTGCCAGTAGTATTTCCCTCCGGGGGGGAAATGAAGCTTTCTTT. It codes for CASSISLRGGNEAFF.